Shown below are 31 T cell receptor beta chains from a single sample sequenced in a study of CD8+CD57+ T cells in acquired aplastic anemia. Genomic DNA provided the template from which TCR beta VDJ and CDR3 profiles were obtained. TCRdb itself ran the reads through MiXCR, one entry per CDR3 protein. Of 150,000 to 200,000 distinct CDR3 sequences in the sample, approximately 43% were seen once. Sequenced material: sorted CD4+, CD8+, or CD8+CD57+ T cells (not recorded which) from PBMCs. The receptor source for this set is a human donor in good health.

The J gene is TRBJ2-7, the V gene TRBV7-9; D ambiguous. CDR1 is SEHNR and CDR2 is FQNEAQ in the germline V gene (reference sequence). CDR3 length: 14 residues. V gave up 1 base and J gave up 0 bases, with 7 bases separating them. CDR3 DNA sequence: TGTGCCAGCAGCTTAGGTACCAACTCCTACGAGCAGTACTTC. Protein sequence: CASSLGTNSYEQYF.

At least ten counts were recorded for this clonotype. The chain carries TRBV20-1 and TRBJ1-2; 11 nucleotides match TRBD1. Germline CDR1 and CDR2: DFQATT and SNEGSKA (reference sequence). This CDR3 has 16 amino acids. The ends lost 0 bases at V and 7 bases at J; junction bases unmatched: 10. The CDR3 is CSARDRDRGLYGGYTF. The CDR3 region has the DNA TGCAGTGCTAGAGATAGGGACAGGGGGTTATACGGTGGCTACACCTTC.

The table lists this clonotype with many counts. The chain has TRBV7-6 and TRBJ2-7; 9 nucleotides align to TRBD1. The CDR3 is 16 amino acids. Germline CDR1 SGHVS, CDR2 FNYEAQ. J gave up 4 bases and V 4 bases, and 11 bases lay outside the gene matches. The CDR3 bases are TGTGCCAGCAGCTCCCTGTCCGGGACAGGGATTTACGAGCAGTACTTC. Its protein is CASSSLSGTGIYEQYF.

Notes on this clonotype: This sequence may be a read error, since a much larger clone differs from it by one base. V is TRBV11-2 and J is TRBJ2-5, with 15 bases aligning to TRBD2. There are 17 residues in the CDR3. Germline CDR1 and CDR2: SGHAT and FQNNGV. V lost 4 bases, J lost 5 bases, and 8 bases stayed unmatched. DNA for the CDR3: TGTGCCAGCAGCTCCCGGACTAGCGGGGGGGCGGGTGAGACCCAGTACTTC. Protein product: CASSSRTSGGAGETQYF.

The J gene is TRBJ1-1, the V gene TRBV20-1; tentative D call: TRBD1 (5 bases). The CDR3 covers 13 residues. From germline, CDR1 is DFQATT and CDR2 SNEGSKA (reference sequence). Trimming took off 5 bases at V and 6 bases at J, with 16 bases between the two ends. The DNA of the CDR3 is TGCAGTGCTCCGCTCCGCGCAGGGCCTGAAGCTTTCTTT. The encoded protein is CSAPLRAGPEAFF.

This clonotype was seen only a few times. Compared with germline, one end of the junction differs, possibly owing to a read error. The chain is built from TRBV20-1 and TRBJ2-7; 9 nucleotides match TRBD2. This CDR3 has 15 residues. Germline lookup yields CDR1 DFQATT and CDR2 SNEGSKA (reference sequence). The CDR3 nucleotides are TGCAGTGCCAGAGGGGGTAGCGGGAGCTCCTACGAGCAGTACTTC. This codes for CSARGGSGSSYEQYF.

The chain links TRBV19 to TRBJ1-2; D perhaps matches TRBD1 (5 bases). Trimming removed 5 bases from V and 0 bases from J, with 10 bases in between. Germline V gene data show CDR1 as LNHDA and CDR2 as SQIVND (reference sequence). CDR3 size: 14 residues. CDR3 nucleotides: TGTGCCAGTAGTGCAGGGTCCTCTAACTATGGCTACACCTTC. It is translated as CASSAGSSNYGYTF. The entire variable domain, with the rest obtained from reference TRBV19 and TRBJ1-2, is as follows: DGGITQSPKYLFRKEGQNVTLSCEQNLNHDAMYWYRQDPGQGLRLIYYSQIVNDFQKGDIAEGYSVSREKKESFPLTVTSAQKNPTAFYLCASSAGSSNYGYTFGSGTRLTVV.

The chain carries TRBV15 and TRBJ2-1; 8 bases align to TRBD2. CDR3 length: 16 residues. Germline V gene lookup returns CDR1 LNHNV and CDR2 YYDKDF (reference sequence). With 1 base clipped from V and 6 bases from J, the junction kept 8 bases outside the gene matches. The CDR3 spells CATSRGDSSGLNEQFF. The CDR3 DNA reads as TGTGCCACCAGCAGAGGTGATTCTAGCGGGCTCAATGAGCAGTTCTTC.

The V gene is TRBV20-1, the J gene TRBJ2-1; 11 bases line up with TRBD2. The CDR3 sequence is 16 residues long. J lost 0 bases, V lost 3 bases, and 4 bases had no gene match. In germline, CDR1 is DFQATT, CDR2 SNEGSKA (reference sequence). The CDR3 DNA sequence: TGCAGTGCTAGGGAGACTAGCGGGGACTCCTACAATGAGCAGTTCTTC. Amino acid sequence: CSARETSGDSYNEQFF.

V usage is TRBV19 and J usage is TRBJ1-2; D call uncertain. This CDR3 has 11 residues. V dropped 3 bases and J dropped 8 bases, with 7 bases sitting between them. Germline CDR1 and CDR2: LNHDA and SQIVND (reference sequence). For the CDR3, the DNA is TGTGCCAGTAGTATGGGTTGGGGCTACACCTTC. Protein: CASSMGWGYTF.

V gene TRBV24-1 combines with J gene TRBJ1-6; maybe TRBD1 (6 bases). CDR3 length: 13 residues. Germline V lookup: CDR1 KGHDR, CDR2 SFDVKD. Trimming shortened V by 3 bases and J by 12 bases, and 11 bases separated the two germline ends. The CDR3: CATSDAGVGPLHF. In DNA form, the CDR3 reads TGTGCCACCAGTGATGCAGGGGTGGGACCCCTCCACTTT.

This clonotype was seen repeatedly, ten times or more. This chain joins TRBV19 and TRBJ2-5, with D possibly matching TRBD2 (6 bases). Germline CDR1 LNHDA, CDR2 SQIVND (reference sequence). CDR3 length: 14 residues. Trimming left V 5 bases short and J 7 bases short, with 17 bases between. CDR3 nucleotides: TGTGCCAGTAGTGCTTCTAGCGTAAGAGGGACCCAGTACTTC. Translating it yields CASSASSVRGTQYF.

This clonotype was counted at least ten times. The rearrangement joins TRBV11-2 to TRBJ1-1; D gene ambiguous. The germline gives CDR1 SGHAT, CDR2 FQNNGV. Trimming removed 5 bases at V and 5 bases at J, with 18 bases between. The CDR3 runs 15 residues. The CDR3 coding sequence is TGTGCCAGCAGCCTTCGCGGGGTACGATATACTGAAGCTTTCTTT. It encodes CASSLRGVRYTEAFF.

The chain recombines TRBV2 with TRBJ2-7, with a tentative D call TRBD1 (6 bases). CDR1 and CDR2 from the germline V gene are SNHLY and FYNNEI. The CDR3 covers 12 residues. V was pared by 6 bases and J by 6 bases, with 12 bases between. The CDR3 here is CASRWTVGEQYF. The CDR3 nucleotides read TGTGCCAGCAGGTGGACAGTGGGCGAGCAGTACTTC.

This clonotype was recorded many times. The chain joins TRBV7-9 to TRBJ2-7, with 7 nucleotides matching TRBD1. Germline loops: CDR1 SEHNR, CDR2 FQNEAQ (reference sequence). V was pared by 6 bases and J by 4 bases, with 12 bases of the junction left unmatched. This CDR3 has 15 residues. In DNA, the CDR3 is TGTGCCAGCAGATCCCGACAGGGCATTCATTACGAGCAGTACTTC. This sequence encodes CASRSRQGIHYEQYF.

The chain carries TRBV18 and TRBJ1-1; a weak D match, TRBD1 (6 bases). The CDR3 consists of 14 residues. Germline V gives CDR1 KGHSH, CDR2 LQKENI. V was pared by 3 bases and J by 4 bases, with 12 bases between. The CDR3 DNA reads TGTGCCAGCTCACCCCGACAGGAGGTCACTGAAGCTTTCTTT. It specifies CASSPRQEVTEAFF.

This sequence joins TRBV2 and TRBJ1-4; TRBD1 matches 10 bases. Germline CDR1 reads SNHLY; CDR2 reads FYNNEI. CDR3 length equals 16 residues. In DNA form, the CDR3 reads TGTGCTAGAGGGGACAGGGGAAGAAGTACTAATGAAAAACTGTTTTTT. Encoded protein: CARGDRGRSTNEKLFF.

The chain joins TRBV24-1 to TRBJ2-1; the D is unclear. The CDR3 consists of 15 residues. Germline CDR1 reads KGHDR; CDR2 reads SFDVKD. V gave up 3 bases and J gave up 7 bases, with 15 bases separating them. In DNA, the CDR3 is TGTGCCACCAGTGATGGACGCCGGGCCTCAAATGAGCAGTTCTTC. This encodes CATSDGRRASNEQFF.

Of note for this clonotype: A much larger clone is a single base away; this may be a read error. J is TRBJ2-1 and V is TRBV12-3 or TRBV12-4, with 9 bases matching TRBD2. The CDR3 spans 16 residues. The CDR3 is CASSFLAGRNHNEQVF. The CDR3, as DNA: TGTGCCAGCAGTTTCCTAGCGGGGCGGAACCACAATGAGCAGGTCTTC.

The rearrangement links TRBV4-3 to TRBJ2-1, with 9 bases lining up with TRBD2. CDR1 and CDR2 from the germline V gene are LGHNA and YSLEER. This CDR3 contains 16 residues. Trimming cost V 0 bases and J 4 bases; bases outside gene matches: 4. DNA for the CDR3: TGCGCCAGCAGCCAAGATTGGCTAGCGGGGTACAATGAGCAGTTCTTC. Its translation: CASSQDWLAGYNEQFF.

This chain joins TRBV6-1 and TRBJ1-3, with D uncertain. This CDR3 comprises 15 residues. Germline V lookup: CDR1 MNHNS, CDR2 SASEGT. The V and J ends lost 8 bases and 0 bases respectively, with 14 bases between them. As DNA, the CDR3 is TGTGCCAGCCGGTGGGAGATAGACTCTGGAAACACCATATATTTT. It yields the protein CASRWEIDSGNTIYF.

For the CDR3, the DNA is TGTGCCAGCAGTATGACAGAGCTGAACACTGAAGCTTTCTTT. Protein product: CASSMTELNTEAFF. This chain joins TRBV28 and TRBJ1-1, with D perhaps matching TRBD1 (5 bases). CDR1 is MDHEN and CDR2 is SYDVKM in the germline V gene. Trimming removed 5 bases from V and 0 bases from J, with 10 bases in between. The CDR3 sequence is 14 residues long.

This clonotype occurred many times. The chain links TRBV6-1 to TRBJ2-1, with D possibly being TRBD2 (5 bases). V lost 0 bases to trimming and J lost 12 bases, with 6 bases between them. This CDR3 region has 11 residues. Germline lookup yields CDR1 MNHNS and CDR2 SASEGT. The CDR3: CASSEALAQFF. The CDR3 DNA is TGTGCCAGCAGTGAAGCGCTAGCGCAGTTCTTC.

The rearrangement uses TRBV6-1 and TRBJ2-5, with 7 bases aligning to TRBD2. Germline lookup yields CDR1 MNHNS and CDR2 SASEGT. V was pared by 6 bases and J by 5 bases, with 9 bases of the junction left unmatched. The CDR3 spans 14 residues. CDR3 protein: CASRDAGARETQYF. The DNA for the CDR3 is TGTGCCAGCAGAGATGCGGGAGCGCGTGAGACCCAGTACTTC.

The rearrangement uses TRBV11-1 and TRBJ2-1; tentatively, D is TRBD2 (5 bases). CDR3 length: 17 residues. V lost 2 bases and J 6 bases, leaving 20 bases between the germline ends. The germline V gene has CDR1 SGHAT and CDR2 FQDESV (reference sequence). CDR3 nucleotide sequence: TGTGCCAGCAGCTTATATGGGTGGGCGGAGGAGATCAATGAGCAGTTCTTC. Protein: CASSLYGWAEEINEQFF.

The rearrangement links TRBV7-6 to TRBJ1-4; 9 bases map to TRBD1. Unmatched junction bases numbered 4, after V lost 0 bases and J lost 8 bases. In germline, CDR1 is SGHVS, CDR2 FNYEAQ. CDR3 length equals 15 residues. The CDR3: CASSLAGQGKEKLFF. The DNA of the CDR3 is TGTGCCAGCAGCTTAGCGGGACAGGGAAAGGAAAAACTGTTTTTT.

This clonotype has just a few counts. V and J are TRBV11-1 and TRBJ2-3, with D perhaps TRBD2 (7 bases). Germline CDR1 is SGHAT and CDR2 is FQDESV (reference sequence). Trimming stripped 7 bases from V and 4 bases from J, with 15 bases between. There are 14 residues in the CDR3. This chain's CDR3 is CASKRGGASDTQYF. The DNA for the CDR3 is TGTGCCAGCAAGCGAGGGGGGGCCTCAGATACGCAGTATTTT.

This clonotype was detected a few times. The chain carries TRBV6-5 and TRBJ2-7; D may be TRBD1 or TRBD2 (7 bases each). Trimming took off 0 bases at V and 0 bases at J, with 15 bases between the two ends. Germline CDR1 is MNHEY and CDR2 is SVGAGI. The CDR3 is 17 residues long. CDR3 sequence: CASSYSRTGEGSYEQYF. The CDR3 coding sequence is TGTGCCAGCAGTTACTCGCGAACAGGGGAGGGCTCCTACGAGCAGTACTTC.

This sequence joins TRBV5-1 and TRBJ2-2, with 13 bases matching TRBD2. The CDR3 runs to 19 residues. The J segment lost 8 bases and the V segment lost 1 base, leaving 14 bases of the junction unmatched. Germline assignment: CDR1 SGHRS and CDR2 YFSETQ. The CDR3 loop reads CASSLPGLAGAQNRGELFF. The CDR3 DNA sequence: TGCGCCAGCAGCTTGCCCGGACTAGCGGGGGCACAGAACAGAGGGGAGCTGTTTTTT.

As for this clonotype: The junction does not match germline at one end; this may be a read error. This chain joins TRBV15 and TRBJ2-7; D gene ambiguous. The CDR3 consists of 14 residues. The germline gives CDR1 LNHNV, CDR2 YYDKDF (reference sequence). CDR3 amino acids: CATSSTESSYEQHF. Here the CDR3 DNA reads TGTGCCACCAGCAGCACGGAGAGCTCCTACGAGCAGCACTTC. Looking up the rest from reference TRBV15 and TRBJ2-7 gives the full variable domain: DAMVIQNPRYQVTQFGKPVTLSCSQTLNHNVMYWYQQKSSQAPKLLFHYYDKDFNNEADTPDNFQSRRPNTSFCFLDIRSPGLGDTAMYLCATSSTESSYEQHFGPGTRLTVT.

The chain uses TRBV2 and TRBJ2-1; 10 nucleotides match TRBD2. Germline-derived CDR1 and CDR2 are SNHLY and FYNNEI. The CDR3 has 15 amino acids. Trimming took 3 bases from V and 7 from J; bases not matched to a gene: 6. CDR3 loop: CASSESSGSGNEQFF. The CDR3 nucleotides are TGTGCCAGCAGTGAGTCTAGCGGGAGTGGAAATGAGCAGTTCTTC.